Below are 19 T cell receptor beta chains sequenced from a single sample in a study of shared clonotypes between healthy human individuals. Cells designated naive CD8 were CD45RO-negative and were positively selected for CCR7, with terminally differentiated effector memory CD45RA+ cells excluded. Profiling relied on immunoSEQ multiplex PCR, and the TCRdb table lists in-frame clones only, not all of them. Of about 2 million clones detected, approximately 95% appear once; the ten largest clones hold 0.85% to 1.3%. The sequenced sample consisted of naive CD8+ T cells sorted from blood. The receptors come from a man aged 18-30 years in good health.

DNA of the CDR3: TGTGCCAGCTCACCAGGGGCTAGCGGGACCACCGGGGAGCTGTTTTTT. Translating gives CASSPGASGTTGELFF. The chain recombines TRBV18 with TRBJ2-2, with 9 bases fitting TRBD2. Germline V CDR1 and CDR2: KGHSH, LQKENI. V lost 2 bases and J lost 4; bases outside the gene matches: 5. The CDR3 has 16 residues.

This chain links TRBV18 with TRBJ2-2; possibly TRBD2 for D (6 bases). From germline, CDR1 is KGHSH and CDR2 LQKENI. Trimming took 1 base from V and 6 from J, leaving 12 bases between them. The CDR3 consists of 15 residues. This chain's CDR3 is CASSPLEGLSGELFF. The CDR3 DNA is TGTGCCAGCTCACCACTGGAGGGATTGTCCGGGGAGCTGTTTTTT. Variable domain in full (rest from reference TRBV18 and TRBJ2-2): NAGVMQNPRHLVRRRGQEARLRCSPMKGHSHVYWYRQLPEEGLKFMVYLQKENIIDESGMPKERFSAEFPKEGPSILRIQQVVRGDSAAYFCASSPLEGLSGELFFGEGSRLTVL.

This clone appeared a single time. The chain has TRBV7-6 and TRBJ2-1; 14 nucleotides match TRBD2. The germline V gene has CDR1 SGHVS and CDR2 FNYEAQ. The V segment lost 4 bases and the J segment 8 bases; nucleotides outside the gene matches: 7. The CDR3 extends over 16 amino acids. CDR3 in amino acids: CASSSRLAGGPDEQFF. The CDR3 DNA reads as TGTGCCAGCAGCTCAAGACTAGCGGGAGGGCCCGATGAGCAGTTCTTC.

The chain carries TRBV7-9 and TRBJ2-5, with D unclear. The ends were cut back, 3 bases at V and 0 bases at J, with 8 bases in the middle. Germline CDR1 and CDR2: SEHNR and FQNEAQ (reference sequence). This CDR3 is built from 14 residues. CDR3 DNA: TGTGCCAGCAGCTTCCCGTACGACCAAGAGACCCAGTACTTC. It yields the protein CASSFPYDQETQYF.

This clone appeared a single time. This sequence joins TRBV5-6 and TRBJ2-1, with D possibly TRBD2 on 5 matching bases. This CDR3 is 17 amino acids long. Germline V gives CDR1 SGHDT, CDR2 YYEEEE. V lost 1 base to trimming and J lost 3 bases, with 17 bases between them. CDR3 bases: TGTGCCAGCAGCTTGAACGCGCGGGCGGATTTCTACAATGAGCAGTTCTTC. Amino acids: CASSLNARADFYNEQFF.

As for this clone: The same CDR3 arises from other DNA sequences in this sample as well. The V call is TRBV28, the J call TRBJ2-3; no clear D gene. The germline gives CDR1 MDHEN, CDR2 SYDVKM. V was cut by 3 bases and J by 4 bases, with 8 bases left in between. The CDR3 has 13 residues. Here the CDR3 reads CASSFRLADTQYF. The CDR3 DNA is TGTGCCAGCAGTTTCAGGTTAGCAGATACGCAGTATTTT.

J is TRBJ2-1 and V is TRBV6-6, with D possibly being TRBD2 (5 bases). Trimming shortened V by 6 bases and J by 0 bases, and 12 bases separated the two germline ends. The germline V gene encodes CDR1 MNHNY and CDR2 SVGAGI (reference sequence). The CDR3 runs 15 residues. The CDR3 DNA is TGTGCCAGCAGCCTCGTGGGGAGCTCCTACAATGAGCAGTTCTTC. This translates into CASSLVGSSYNEQFF.

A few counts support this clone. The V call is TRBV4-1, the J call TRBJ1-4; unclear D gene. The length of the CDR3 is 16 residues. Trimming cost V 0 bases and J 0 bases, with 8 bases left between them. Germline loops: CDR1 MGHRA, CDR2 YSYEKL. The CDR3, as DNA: TGCGCCAGCAGCCAAGATGGAGGAGCAACTAATGAAAAACTGTTTTTT. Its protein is CASSQDGGATNEKLFF.

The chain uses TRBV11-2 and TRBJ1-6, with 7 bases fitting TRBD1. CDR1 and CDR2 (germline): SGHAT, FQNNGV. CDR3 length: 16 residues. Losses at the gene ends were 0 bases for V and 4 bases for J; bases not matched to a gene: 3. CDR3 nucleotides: TGTGCCAGCAGCTTAGAGGGACAGCAGTATAATTCACCCCTCCACTTT. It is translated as CASSLEGQQYNSPLHF.

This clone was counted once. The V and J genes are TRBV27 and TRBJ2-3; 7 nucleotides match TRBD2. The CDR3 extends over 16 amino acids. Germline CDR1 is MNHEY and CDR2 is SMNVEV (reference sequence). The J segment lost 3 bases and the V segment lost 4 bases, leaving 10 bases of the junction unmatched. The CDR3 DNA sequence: TGTGCCAGCAGTTCTCCTGCTGCGGGAGTTACAGATACGCAGTATTTT. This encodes CASSSPAAGVTDTQYF.

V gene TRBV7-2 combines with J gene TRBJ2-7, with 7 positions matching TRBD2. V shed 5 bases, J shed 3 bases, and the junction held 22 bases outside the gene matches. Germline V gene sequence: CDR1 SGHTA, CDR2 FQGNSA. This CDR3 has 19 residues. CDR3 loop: CASSVLREGAHPSYYEQYF. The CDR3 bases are TGTGCCAGCAGCGTACTCAGGGAGGGAGCTCACCCCAGCTACTACGAGCAGTACTTC.

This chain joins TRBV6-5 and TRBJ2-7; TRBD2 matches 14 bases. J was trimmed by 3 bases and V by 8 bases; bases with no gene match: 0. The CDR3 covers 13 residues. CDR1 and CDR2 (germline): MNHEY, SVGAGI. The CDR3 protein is CASGLAGGYEQYF. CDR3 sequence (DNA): TGTGCCAGCGGACTAGCGGGAGGCTACGAGCAGTACTTC.

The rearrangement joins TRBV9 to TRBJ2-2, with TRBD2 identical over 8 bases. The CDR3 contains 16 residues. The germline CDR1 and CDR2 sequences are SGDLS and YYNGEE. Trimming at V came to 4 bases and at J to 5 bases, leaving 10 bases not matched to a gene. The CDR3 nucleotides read TGTGCCAGCAGCTCCACTAGCGGAGGGGGTACCGGGGAGCTGTTTTTT. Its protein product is CASSSTSGGGTGELFF.

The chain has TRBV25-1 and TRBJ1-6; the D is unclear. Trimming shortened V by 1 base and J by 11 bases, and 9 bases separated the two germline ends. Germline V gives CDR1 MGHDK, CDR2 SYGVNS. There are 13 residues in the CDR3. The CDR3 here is CASSEFGHTPLHF. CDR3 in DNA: TGTGCCAGCAGTGAATTCGGCCATACACCCCTCCACTTT.

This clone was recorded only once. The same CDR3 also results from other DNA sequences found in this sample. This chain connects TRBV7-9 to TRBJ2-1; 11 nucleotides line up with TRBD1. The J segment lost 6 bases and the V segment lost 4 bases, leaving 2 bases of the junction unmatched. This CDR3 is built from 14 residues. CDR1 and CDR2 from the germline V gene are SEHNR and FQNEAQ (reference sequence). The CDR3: CASSSGTGGNEQFF. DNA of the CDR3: TGTGCCAGCAGCTCCGGGACAGGGGGCAATGAGCAGTTCTTC.

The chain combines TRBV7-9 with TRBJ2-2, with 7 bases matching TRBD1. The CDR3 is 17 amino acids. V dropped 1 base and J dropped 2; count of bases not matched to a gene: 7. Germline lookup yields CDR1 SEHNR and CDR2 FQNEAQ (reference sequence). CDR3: CASSLVEDRLNTGELFF. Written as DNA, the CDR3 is TGTGCCAGCAGCTTAGTGGAGGACAGGCTAAACACCGGGGAGCTGTTTTTT.

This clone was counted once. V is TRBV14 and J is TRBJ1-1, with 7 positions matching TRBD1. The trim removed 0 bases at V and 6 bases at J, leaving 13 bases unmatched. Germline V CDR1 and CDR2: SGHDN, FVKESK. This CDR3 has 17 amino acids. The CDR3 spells CASSQDYSTGITAEAFF. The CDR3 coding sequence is TGTGCCAGCAGCCAAGATTATTCGACAGGGATAACGGCTGAAGCTTTCTTT.

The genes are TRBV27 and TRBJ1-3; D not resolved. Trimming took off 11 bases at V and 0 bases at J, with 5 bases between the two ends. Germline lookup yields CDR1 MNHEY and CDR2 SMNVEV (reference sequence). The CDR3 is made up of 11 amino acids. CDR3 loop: CARDSGNTIYF. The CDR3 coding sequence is TGTGCCCGTGACTCTGGAAACACCATATATTTT.

The CDR3 spells CAWRQGTAEAFF. CDR3 nucleotides: TGTGCCTGGCGACAGGGAACGGCTGAAGCTTTCTTT. This rearrangement joins TRBV30 to TRBJ1-1; TRBD1 matches at 7 bases. Germline V gene sequence: CDR1 GTSNPN, CDR2 SVGIG (reference sequence). CDR3 length: 12 amino acids. Trimming at V came to 5 bases and at J to 6 bases, leaving 6 bases not matched to a gene.